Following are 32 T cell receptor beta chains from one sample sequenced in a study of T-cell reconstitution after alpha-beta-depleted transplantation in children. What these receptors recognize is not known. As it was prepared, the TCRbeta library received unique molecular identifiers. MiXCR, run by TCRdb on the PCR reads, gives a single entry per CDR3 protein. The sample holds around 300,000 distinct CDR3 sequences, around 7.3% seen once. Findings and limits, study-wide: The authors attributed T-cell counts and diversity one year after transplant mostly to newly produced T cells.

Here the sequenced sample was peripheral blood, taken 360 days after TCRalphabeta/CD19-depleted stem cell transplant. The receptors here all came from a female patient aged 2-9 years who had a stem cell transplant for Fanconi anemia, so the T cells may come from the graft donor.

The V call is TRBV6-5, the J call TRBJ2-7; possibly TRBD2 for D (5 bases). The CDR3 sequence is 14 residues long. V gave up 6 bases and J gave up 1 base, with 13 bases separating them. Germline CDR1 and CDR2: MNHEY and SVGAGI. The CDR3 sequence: CASSGPGSSYEQYF. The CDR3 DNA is TGTGCCAGCAGCGGGCCGGGGAGTTCCTACGAGCAGTACTTC.

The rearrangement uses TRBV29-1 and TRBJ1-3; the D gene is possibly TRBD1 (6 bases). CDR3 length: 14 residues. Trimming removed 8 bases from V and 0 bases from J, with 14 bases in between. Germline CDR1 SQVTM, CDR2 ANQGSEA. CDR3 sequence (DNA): TGCAGCTTCACACAGGGCCTCTCTGGAAACACCATATATTTT. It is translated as CSFTQGLSGNTIYF.

CDR3 region: CASSIGPGQGYQPQHF. The CDR3 DNA is TGTGCCAGTAGTATAGGTCCGGGACAGGGTTATCAGCCCCAGCATTTT. The rearrangement joins TRBV19 to TRBJ1-5, with TRBD1 matching over 9 bases. The V gene's germline CDR1 is LNHDA and CDR2 SQIVND (reference sequence). After removal of 1 base from V and 5 bases from J, the junction contained 6 bases not matched to a gene. The length of the CDR3 is 16 residues.

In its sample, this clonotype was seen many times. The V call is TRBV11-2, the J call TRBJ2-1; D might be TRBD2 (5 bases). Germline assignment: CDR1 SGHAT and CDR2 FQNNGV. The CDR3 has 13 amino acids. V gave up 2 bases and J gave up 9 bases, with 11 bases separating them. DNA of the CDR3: TGTGCCAGCAGCTTATCTATTCGGGGTGAGCAGTTCTTC. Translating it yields CASSLSIRGEQFF.

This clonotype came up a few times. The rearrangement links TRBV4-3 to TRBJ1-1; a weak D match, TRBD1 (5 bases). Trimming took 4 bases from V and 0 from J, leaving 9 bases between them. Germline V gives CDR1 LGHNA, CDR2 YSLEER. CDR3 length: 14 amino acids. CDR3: CASSRDEMNTEAFF. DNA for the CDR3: TGCGCCAGCAGCCGGGACGAAATGAACACTGAAGCTTTCTTT.

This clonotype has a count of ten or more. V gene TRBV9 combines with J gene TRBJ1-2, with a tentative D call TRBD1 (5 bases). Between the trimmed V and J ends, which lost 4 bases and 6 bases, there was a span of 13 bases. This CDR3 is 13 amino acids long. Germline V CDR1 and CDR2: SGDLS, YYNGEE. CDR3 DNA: TGTGCCAGCAGCACGACAGAGGGACATGGCTACACCTTC. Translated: CASSTTEGHGYTF.

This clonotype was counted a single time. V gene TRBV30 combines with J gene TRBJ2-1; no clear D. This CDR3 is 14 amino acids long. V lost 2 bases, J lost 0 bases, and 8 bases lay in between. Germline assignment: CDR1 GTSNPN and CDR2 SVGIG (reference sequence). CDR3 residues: CAWSFSYSYNEQFF. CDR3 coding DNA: TGTGCCTGGAGTTTTTCATACTCCTACAATGAGCAGTTCTTC.

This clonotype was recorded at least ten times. The CDR3 protein is CATRQAQNTGELFF. The CDR3 nucleotides are TGTGCCACACGACAGGCCCAGAACACCGGGGAGCTGTTTTTT. V is TRBV6-1 and J is TRBJ2-2, with D possibly matching TRBD1 (6 bases). CDR1 MNHNS and CDR2 SASEGT come from the germline V gene. There are 14 residues in the CDR3. V lost 10 bases and J lost 1, with 13 bases in between.

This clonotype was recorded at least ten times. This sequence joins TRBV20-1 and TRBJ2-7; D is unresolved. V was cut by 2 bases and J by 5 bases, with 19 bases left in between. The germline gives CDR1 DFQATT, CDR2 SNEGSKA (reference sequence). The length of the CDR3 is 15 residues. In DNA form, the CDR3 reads TGCAGTGCTAGAAGCCCCAGGACGTCTTCCCACGAGCAGTACTTC. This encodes CSARSPRTSSHEQYF.

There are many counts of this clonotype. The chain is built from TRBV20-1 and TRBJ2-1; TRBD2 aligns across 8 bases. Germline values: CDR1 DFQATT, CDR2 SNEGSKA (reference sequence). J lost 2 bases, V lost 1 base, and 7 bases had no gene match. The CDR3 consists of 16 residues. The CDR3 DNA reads TGCAGTGCTAGAGGGGCTAGCGGGTGGCCCTACAATGAGCAGTTCTTC. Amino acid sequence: CSARGASGWPYNEQFF.

The CDR3 DNA reads TGTGCCAGCAGCTTAAGGCGCAGGGTGCAGGGGGACCACAATGAGCAGTTCTTC. Translation: CASSLRRRVQGDHNEQFF. The chain combines TRBV7-4 with TRBJ2-1; 7 positions agree with TRBD1. The germline V gene has CDR1 SGHVT and CDR2 SQSDAQ. J was trimmed by 5 bases and V by 2 bases; bases with no gene match: 15. The CDR3 consists of 18 residues.

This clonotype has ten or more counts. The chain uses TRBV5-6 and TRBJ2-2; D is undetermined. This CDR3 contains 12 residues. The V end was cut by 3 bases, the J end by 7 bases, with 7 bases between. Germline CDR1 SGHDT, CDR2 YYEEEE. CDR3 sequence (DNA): TGTGCCAGCAGCTACCCAGTCGGGGAGCTGTTTTTT. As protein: CASSYPVGELFF.

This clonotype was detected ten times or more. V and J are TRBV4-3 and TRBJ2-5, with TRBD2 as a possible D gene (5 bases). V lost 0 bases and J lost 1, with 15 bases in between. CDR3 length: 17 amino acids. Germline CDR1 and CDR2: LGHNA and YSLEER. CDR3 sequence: CASSQDLGREGQETQYF. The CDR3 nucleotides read TGCGCCAGCAGCCAAGATCTGGGTCGGGAAGGCCAAGAGACCCAGTACTTC.

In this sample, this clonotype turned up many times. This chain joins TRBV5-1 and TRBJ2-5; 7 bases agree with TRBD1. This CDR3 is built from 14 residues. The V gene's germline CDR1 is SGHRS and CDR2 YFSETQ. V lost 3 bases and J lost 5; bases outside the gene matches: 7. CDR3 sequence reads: CASSSRQGWETQYF. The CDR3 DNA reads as TGCGCCAGCAGCTCTAGACAGGGCTGGGAGACCCAGTACTTC.

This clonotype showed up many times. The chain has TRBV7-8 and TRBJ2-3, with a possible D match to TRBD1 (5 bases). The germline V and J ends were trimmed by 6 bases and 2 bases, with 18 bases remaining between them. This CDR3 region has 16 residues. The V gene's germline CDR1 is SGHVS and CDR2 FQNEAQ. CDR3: CASRLQRLQDTDTQYF. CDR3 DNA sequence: TGTGCCAGCAGGCTACAGAGGCTACAGGACACAGATACGCAGTATTTT.

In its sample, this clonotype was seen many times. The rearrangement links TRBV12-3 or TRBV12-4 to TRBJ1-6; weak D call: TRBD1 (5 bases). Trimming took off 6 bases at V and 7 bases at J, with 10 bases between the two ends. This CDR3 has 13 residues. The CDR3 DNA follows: TGTGCCAGCAGGGACAATGGGAATTCACCCCTCCACTTT. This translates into CASRDNGNSPLHF.

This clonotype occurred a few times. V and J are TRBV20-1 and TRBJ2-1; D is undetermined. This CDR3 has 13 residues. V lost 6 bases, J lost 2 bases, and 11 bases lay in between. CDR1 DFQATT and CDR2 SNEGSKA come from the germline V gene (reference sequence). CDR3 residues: CSANRQTYNEQFF. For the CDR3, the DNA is TGCAGTGCAAACCGTCAGACCTACAATGAGCAGTTCTTC.

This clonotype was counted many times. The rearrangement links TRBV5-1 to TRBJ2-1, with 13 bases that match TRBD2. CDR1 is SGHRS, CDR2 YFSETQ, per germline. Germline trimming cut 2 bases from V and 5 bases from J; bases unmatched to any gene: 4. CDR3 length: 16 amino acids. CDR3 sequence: CASSFGTSGTNNEQFF. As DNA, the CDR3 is TGCGCCAGCAGCTTCGGGACTAGCGGGACCAACAATGAGCAGTTCTTC.

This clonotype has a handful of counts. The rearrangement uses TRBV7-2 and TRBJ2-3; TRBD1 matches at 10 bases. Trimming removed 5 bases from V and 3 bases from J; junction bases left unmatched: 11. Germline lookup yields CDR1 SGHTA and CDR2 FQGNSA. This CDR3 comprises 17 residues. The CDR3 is CASSVYRPGQGTDTQYF. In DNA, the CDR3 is TGTGCCAGCAGCGTATACAGACCGGGACAGGGGACAGATACGCAGTATTTT.

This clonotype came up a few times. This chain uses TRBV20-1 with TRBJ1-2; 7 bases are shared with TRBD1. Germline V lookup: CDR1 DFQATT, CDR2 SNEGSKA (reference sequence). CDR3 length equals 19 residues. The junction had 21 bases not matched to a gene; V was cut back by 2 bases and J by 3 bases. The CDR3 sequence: CSARPIGGSTGAIDYGYTF. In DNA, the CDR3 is TGCAGTGCTAGACCCATAGGGGGGTCAACAGGGGCAATAGACTATGGCTACACCTTC.

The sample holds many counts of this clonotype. The CDR3 is CASSFGVFMREESYNEQFF. As DNA, the CDR3 is TGCGCCAGCAGCTTCGGAGTCTTTATGAGGGAGGAGTCCTACAATGAGCAGTTCTTC. This rearrangement joins TRBV5-1 to TRBJ2-1; maybe TRBD2 (6 bases). Germline V lookup: CDR1 SGHRS, CDR2 YFSETQ. V lost 2 bases to trimming and J lost 1 base, with 22 bases between them. The CDR3 is made up of 19 amino acids. Using reference TRBV5-1 and TRBJ2-1 for the parts outside the CDR3, the full variable domain is KAGVTQTPRYLIKTRGQQVTLSCSPISGHRSVSWYQQTPGQGLQFLFEYFSETQRNKGNFPGRFSGRQFSNSRSEMNVSTLELGDSALYLCASSFGVFMREESYNEQFFGPGTRLTVL.

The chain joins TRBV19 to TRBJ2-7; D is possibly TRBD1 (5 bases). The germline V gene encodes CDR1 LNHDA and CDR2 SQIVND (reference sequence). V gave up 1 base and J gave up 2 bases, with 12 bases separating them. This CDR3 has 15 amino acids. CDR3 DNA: TGTGCCAGTAGTATAGTAGGGGAAGGGCCCTACGAGCAGTACTTC. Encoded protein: CASSIVGEGPYEQYF.

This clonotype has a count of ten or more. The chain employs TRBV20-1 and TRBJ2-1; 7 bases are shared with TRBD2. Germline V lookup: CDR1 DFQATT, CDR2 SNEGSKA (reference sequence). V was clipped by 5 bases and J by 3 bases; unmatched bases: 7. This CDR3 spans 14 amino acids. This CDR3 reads CSAPFAGVYNEQFF. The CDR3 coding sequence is TGCAGTGCTCCATTTGCGGGGGTCTACAATGAGCAGTTCTTC.

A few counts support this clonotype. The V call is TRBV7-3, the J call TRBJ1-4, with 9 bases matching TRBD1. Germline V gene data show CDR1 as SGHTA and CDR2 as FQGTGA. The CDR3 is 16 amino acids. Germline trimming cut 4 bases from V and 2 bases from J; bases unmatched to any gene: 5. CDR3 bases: TGTGCCAGCAGCTCTGACAGGGGGGGTACTAATGAAAAACTGTTTTTT. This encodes CASSSDRGGTNEKLFF.

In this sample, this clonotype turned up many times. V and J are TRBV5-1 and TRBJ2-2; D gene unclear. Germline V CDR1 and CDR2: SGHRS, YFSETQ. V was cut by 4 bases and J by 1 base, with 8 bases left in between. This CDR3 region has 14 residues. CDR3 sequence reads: CASSRSGNTGELFF. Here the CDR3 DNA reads TGCGCCAGCAGCCGGAGTGGGAACACCGGGGAGCTGTTTTTT.

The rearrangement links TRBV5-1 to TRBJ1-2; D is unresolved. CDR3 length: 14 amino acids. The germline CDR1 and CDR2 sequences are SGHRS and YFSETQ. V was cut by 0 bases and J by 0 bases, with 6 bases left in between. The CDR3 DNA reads TGCGCCAGCAGCTTGGACAGATCTAACTATGGCTACACCTTC. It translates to CASSLDRSNYGYTF.

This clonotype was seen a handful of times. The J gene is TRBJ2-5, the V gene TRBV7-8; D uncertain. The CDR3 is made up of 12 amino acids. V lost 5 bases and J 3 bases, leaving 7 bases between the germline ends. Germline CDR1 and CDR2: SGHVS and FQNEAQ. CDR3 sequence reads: CASSMNEETQYF. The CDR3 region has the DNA TGTGCCAGCAGCATGAATGAAGAGACCCAGTACTTC. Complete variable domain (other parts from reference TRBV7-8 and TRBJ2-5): GAGVSQSPRYKVAKRGQDVALRCDPISGHVSLFWYQQALGQGPEFLTYFQNEAQLDKSGLPSDRFFAERPEGSVSTLKIQRTQQEDSAVYLCASSMNEETQYFGPGTRLLVL.

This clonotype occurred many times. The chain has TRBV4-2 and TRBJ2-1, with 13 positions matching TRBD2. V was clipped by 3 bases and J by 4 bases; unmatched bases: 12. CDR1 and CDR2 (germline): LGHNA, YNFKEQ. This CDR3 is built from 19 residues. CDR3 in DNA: TGTGCCAGCAGCCAGGGGGGGACTAGCGGGGTGCGTGGGTACAATGAGCAGTTCTTC. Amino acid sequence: CASSQGGTSGVRGYNEQFF.

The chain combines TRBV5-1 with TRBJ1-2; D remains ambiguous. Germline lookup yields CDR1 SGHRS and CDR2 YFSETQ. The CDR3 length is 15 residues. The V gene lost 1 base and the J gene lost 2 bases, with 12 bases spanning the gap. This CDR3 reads CASSLQVGGNYGYTF. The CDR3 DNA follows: TGCGCCAGCAGCTTGCAGGTTGGCGGAAACTATGGCTACACCTTC.

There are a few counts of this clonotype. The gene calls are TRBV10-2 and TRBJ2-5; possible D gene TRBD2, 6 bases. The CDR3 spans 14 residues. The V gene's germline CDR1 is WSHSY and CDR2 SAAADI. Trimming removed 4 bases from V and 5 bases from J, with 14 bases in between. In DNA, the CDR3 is TGCGCCAGCAGTGTTATCTGGAGCGGGGAGACCCAGTACTTC. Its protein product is CASSVIWSGETQYF.

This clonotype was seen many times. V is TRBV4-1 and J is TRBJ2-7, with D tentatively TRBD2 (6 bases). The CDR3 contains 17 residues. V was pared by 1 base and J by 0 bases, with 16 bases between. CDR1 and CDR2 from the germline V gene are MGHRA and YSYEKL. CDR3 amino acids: CASSQVVRETISYEQYF. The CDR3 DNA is TGCGCCAGCAGCCAAGTTGTGCGGGAAACCATCTCCTACGAGCAGTACTTC.

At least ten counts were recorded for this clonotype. This chain's CDR3 is CASSGRTRQGMVSTDTQYF. The CDR3 DNA reads TGTGCCAGCAGCGGTAGAACCCGTCAGGGAATGGTGTCCACAGATACGCAGTATTTT. The V and J genes are TRBV9 and TRBJ2-3, with D maybe TRBD1 (5 bases). V shed 3 bases and J shed 2 bases, with 25 bases lying between them. CDR1 SGDLS and CDR2 YYNGEE come from the germline V gene. CDR3 length: 19 amino acids.